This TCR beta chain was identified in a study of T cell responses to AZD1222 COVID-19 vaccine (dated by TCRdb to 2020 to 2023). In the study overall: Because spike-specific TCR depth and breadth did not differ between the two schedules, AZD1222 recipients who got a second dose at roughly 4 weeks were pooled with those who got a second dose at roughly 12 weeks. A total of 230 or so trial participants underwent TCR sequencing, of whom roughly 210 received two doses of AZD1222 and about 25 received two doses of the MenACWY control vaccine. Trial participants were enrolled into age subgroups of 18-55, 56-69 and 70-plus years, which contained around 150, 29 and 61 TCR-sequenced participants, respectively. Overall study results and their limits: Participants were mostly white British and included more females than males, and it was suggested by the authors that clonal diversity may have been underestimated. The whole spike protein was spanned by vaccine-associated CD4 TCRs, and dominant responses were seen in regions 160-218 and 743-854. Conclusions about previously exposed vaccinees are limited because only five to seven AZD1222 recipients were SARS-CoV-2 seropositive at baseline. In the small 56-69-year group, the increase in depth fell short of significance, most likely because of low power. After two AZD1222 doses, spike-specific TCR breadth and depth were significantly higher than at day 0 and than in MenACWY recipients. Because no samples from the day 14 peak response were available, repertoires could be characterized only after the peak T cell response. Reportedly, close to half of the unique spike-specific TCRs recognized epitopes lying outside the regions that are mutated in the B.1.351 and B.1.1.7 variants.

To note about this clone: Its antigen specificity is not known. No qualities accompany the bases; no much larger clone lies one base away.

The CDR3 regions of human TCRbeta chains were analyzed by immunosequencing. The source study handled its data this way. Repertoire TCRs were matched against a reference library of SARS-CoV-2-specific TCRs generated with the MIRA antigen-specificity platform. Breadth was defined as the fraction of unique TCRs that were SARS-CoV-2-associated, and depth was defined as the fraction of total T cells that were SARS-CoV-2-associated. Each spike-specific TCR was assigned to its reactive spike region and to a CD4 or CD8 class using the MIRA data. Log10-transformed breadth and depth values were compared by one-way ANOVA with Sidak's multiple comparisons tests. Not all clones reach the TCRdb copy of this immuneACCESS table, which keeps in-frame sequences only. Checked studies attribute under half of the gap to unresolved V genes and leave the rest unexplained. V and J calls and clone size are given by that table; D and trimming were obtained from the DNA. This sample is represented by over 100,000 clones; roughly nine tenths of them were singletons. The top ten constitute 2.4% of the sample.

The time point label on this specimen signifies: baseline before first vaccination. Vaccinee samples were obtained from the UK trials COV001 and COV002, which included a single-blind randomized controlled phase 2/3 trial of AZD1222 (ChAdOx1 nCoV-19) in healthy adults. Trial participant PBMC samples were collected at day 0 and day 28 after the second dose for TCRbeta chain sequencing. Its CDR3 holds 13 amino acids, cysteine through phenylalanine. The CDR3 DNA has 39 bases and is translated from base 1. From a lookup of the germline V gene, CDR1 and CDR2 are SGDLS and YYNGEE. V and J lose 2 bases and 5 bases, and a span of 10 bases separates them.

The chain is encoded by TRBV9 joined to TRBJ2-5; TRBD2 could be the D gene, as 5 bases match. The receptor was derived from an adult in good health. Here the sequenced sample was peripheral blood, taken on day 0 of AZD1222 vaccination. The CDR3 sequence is CASSVAGFETQYF. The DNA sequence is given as TGTGCCAGCAGCGTCGCGGGTTTTGAGACCCAGTACTTC.